This record covers a single T cell receptor (beta chain). The sample belongs to a study of technical replicates of blood from several donors. Germline V gene sequence: CDR1 MNHNS, CDR2 SASEGT. The CDR3 covers 15 residues. Trimming cost V 4 bases and J 3 bases; bases outside gene matches: 3. Sequencing was performed with immunoSEQ multiplex PCR; in TCRdb, only in-frame clones are kept and a portion is missing. The sample carries fewer than 70,000 clones, 70% to 90% recorded once. This sequence was found in a human donor in good health. Some clones in this sample may be carry-over from other donors' samples. The specimen was PBMCs. This chain uses TRBV6-1 with TRBJ2-7, with TRBD2 identical over 13 bases. For the CDR3, the DNA is TGTGCCAGCAGTGGGCGGACTAGCGGGGGCTACGAGCAGTACTTC. The encoded protein is CASSGRTSGGYEQYF.